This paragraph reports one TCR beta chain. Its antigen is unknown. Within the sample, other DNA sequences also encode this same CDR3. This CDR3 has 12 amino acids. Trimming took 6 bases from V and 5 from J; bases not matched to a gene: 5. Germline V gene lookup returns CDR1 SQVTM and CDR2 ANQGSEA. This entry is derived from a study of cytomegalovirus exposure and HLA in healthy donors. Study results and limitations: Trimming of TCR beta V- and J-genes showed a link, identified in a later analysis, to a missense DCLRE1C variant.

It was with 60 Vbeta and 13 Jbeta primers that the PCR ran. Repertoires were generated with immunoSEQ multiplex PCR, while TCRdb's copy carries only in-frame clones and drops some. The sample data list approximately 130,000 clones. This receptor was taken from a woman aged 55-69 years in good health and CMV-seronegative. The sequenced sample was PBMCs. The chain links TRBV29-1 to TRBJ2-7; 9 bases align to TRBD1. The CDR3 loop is CSVDRGSHEQYF. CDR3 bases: TGCAGCGTCGACAGGGGGTCTCACGAGCAGTACTTC.